This T cell receptor beta chain came from a study of cytotoxic CD8 clonotypes in ibrutinib-treated CLL. Regarding the study as a whole: Sampling times, which were not matched between the groups, differed between sustained-remission patients and progressing patients.

TCRdb's copy holds only in-frame clones and misses some; the assay was immunoSEQ multiplex PCR. The table has fewer than 400,000 clones, over 60% seen once. CDR3 length: 14 amino acids. In germline, CDR1 is SQVTM, CDR2 ANQGSEA. With V trimmed by 1 base and J by 7 bases, 7 bases remained unmatched. In its sample, this clone was seen a few times. The antigen is not known. The chain employs TRBV29-1 and TRBJ1-2; 9 bases match TRBD1. The clonotype was recovered from a human donor with chronic lymphocytic leukemia. The source was PBMCs, collected after 36 months of ibrutinib treatment. DNA of the CDR3: TGCAGCGTTGAAGGTTGGACAGGGGTTGTTGGCTACACCTTC. Amino acid sequence: CSVEGWTGVVGYTF. The full variable domain, in which reference TRBV29-1 and TRBJ1-2 provide the parts outside the CDR3, is SAVISQKPSRDICQRGTSLTIQCQVDSQVTMMFWYRQQPGQSLTLIATANQGSEATYESGFVIDKFPISRPNLTFSTLTVSNMSPEDSSIYLCSVEGWTGVVGYTFGSGTRLTVV.